The 22 T cell receptor beta chains below come from one sample, sequenced in a study of T cells in localized non-small cell lung cancer. The method was immunoSEQ multiplex PCR; TCRdb's version includes in-frame clones alone and lacks a portion of them. Of 40,000 to 50,000 clones in the sample, more than 85% were seen once. Sample: peripheral blood, taken before any cancer treatment. The receptors originated from a woman between 18 and 50 years old with stage III lung adenocarcinoma.

The chain employs TRBV29-1 and TRBJ1-2, with D unclear. This CDR3 comprises 13 residues. Per the germline V gene, CDR1 is SQVTM and CDR2 is ANQGSEA. V was shortened by 0 bases and J by 4 bases, with 9 bases between the two germline ends. This CDR3 reads CSVEDPRFYGYTF. As DNA, the CDR3 is TGCAGCGTTGAAGATCCGCGCTTCTATGGCTACACCTTC.

The rearrangement joins TRBV23-1 to TRBJ2-3, with D possibly TRBD1 on 6 matching bases. TRBV23-1 is assigned to the ORF class and has an uncertain function. The CDR3 has 16 residues. Between the trimmed V and J ends, which lost 2 bases and 1 base, there was a span of 13 bases. The CDR3 loop reads CASSQGRDNGTDTQYF. As DNA, the CDR3 is TGCGCCAGCAGTCAAGGCCGGGACAACGGCACAGATACGCAGTATTTT.

This clone was found a few times. This chain links TRBV19 with TRBJ1-6; unclear D gene. The CDR3 consists of 15 residues. V was shortened by 1 base and J by 11 bases, with 15 bases between the two germline ends. Germline CDR1 reads LNHDA; CDR2 reads SQIVND (reference sequence). CDR3 protein: CASSIASVSGTPLHF. CDR3 sequence (DNA): TGTGCCAGTAGTATAGCATCGGTGTCTGGCACACCCCTCCACTTT.

The gene calls are TRBV25-1 and TRBJ2-6, with D possibly matching TRBD2 (6 bases). Germline assignment: CDR1 MGHDK and CDR2 SYGVNS. The CDR3 length is 16 residues. Trimming stripped 8 bases from V and 0 bases from J, with 14 bases between. CDR3 residues: CASRGTFSSGANVLTF. CDR3 coding DNA: TGTGCCAGCCGGGGGACGTTCTCCTCTGGGGCCAACGTCCTGACTTTC.

The V and J genes are TRBV14 and TRBJ2-7; unclear D gene. Trimming left V 4 bases short and J 1 base short, with 14 bases between. From germline, CDR1 is SGHDN and CDR2 FVKESK. The CDR3 is 15 amino acids. CDR3 DNA sequence: TGTGCCAGCAGCCCAAAGGAATACGATTCCTACGAGCAGTACTTC. Translating it yields CASSPKEYDSYEQYF. Variable domain in full (rest from reference TRBV14 and TRBJ2-7): EAGVTQFPSHSVIEKGQTVTLRCDPISGHDNLYWYRRVMGKEIKFLLHFVKESKQDESGMPNNRFLAERTGGTYSTLKVQPAELEDSGVYFCASSPKEYDSYEQYFGPGTRLTVT.

This chain joins TRBV7-2 and TRBJ2-1, with 8 positions matching TRBD2. Germline V gives CDR1 SGHTA, CDR2 FQGNSA. The CDR3 contains 15 residues. V dropped 6 bases and J dropped 0; count of bases not matched to a gene: 4. The CDR3: CASRQSGGSYNEQFF. In DNA, the CDR3 is TGTGCCAGCAGACAGAGCGGGGGCTCCTACAATGAGCAGTTCTTC.

The genes are TRBV30 and TRBJ1-5; unclear D gene. V lost 1 base and J 9 bases, leaving 13 bases between the germline ends. CDR1 is GTSNPN and CDR2 is SVGIG in the germline V gene (reference sequence). The length of the CDR3 is 13 residues. The CDR3 sequence is CAWSGREDLPQHF. For the CDR3, the DNA is TGTGCCTGGAGTGGGAGGGAGGATCTGCCCCAGCATTTT.

The chain uses TRBV6-1 and TRBJ2-7; 9 bases map to TRBD1. Germline CDR1 and CDR2: MNHNS and SASEGT. The CDR3 is 15 residues long. The trim removed 6 bases at V and 1 base at J, leaving 7 bases unmatched. The DNA for the CDR3 is TGTGCCAGCAGACGCTCCGGGACAGGGTCCTACGAGCAGTACTTC. Translating it yields CASRRSGTGSYEQYF.

The chain is built from TRBV30 and TRBJ1-2, with 9 bases that match TRBD1. CDR3 length: 13 residues. The germline V gene encodes CDR1 GTSNPN and CDR2 SVGIG (reference sequence). V lost 1 base to trimming and J lost 8 bases; unmatched junction nucleotides: 5. CDR3 coding DNA: TGTGCCTGGAGTGAGACAGGGGGATTCGGCTACACCTTC. It yields the protein CAWSETGGFGYTF.

This chain joins TRBV19 and TRBJ2-2; D gene ambiguous. V shed 3 bases and J shed 2 bases, with 13 bases lying between them. The CDR3 spans 16 residues. The germline gives CDR1 LNHDA, CDR2 SQIVND (reference sequence). CDR3: CASSMDGHSNTGELFF. In nucleotides, the CDR3 is TGTGCCAGTAGTATGGATGGCCACTCCAACACCGGGGAGCTGTTTTTT.

The chain has TRBV7-9 and TRBJ2-5; D is undetermined. In germline, CDR1 is SEHNR, CDR2 FQNEAQ (reference sequence). This CDR3 is 11 amino acids long. V was clipped by 5 bases and J by 5 bases, with 6 bases between them. The CDR3 sequence is CASSTRETQYF. In nucleotides, the CDR3 is TGTGCCAGCAGCACCCGGGAGACCCAGTACTTC.

CDR3 in amino acids: CASSLGPKSPLHF. The DNA for the CDR3 is TGTGCCAGCAGTTTAGGGCCCAAATCACCCCTCCACTTT. V gene TRBV27 combines with J gene TRBJ1-6; D call uncertain. Germline assignment: CDR1 MNHEY and CDR2 SMNVEV (reference sequence). The ends were cut back, 2 bases at V and 10 bases at J, with 9 bases in the middle. CDR3 length: 13 amino acids.

The rearrangement uses TRBV5-4 and TRBJ2-4; D is possibly TRBD1 (5 bases). V was pared by 0 bases and J by 6 bases, with 10 bases between. The germline V gene has CDR1 SGHNT and CDR2 YYREEE (reference sequence). The CDR3 runs 14 residues. The CDR3 loop reads CASSLEGQGNIQYF. CDR3 sequence (DNA): TGTGCCAGCAGCTTGGAAGGCCAGGGAAACATTCAGTACTTC.

The rearrangement uses TRBV7-2 and TRBJ1-2, with D tentatively TRBD1 (5 bases). Between the trimmed V and J ends, which lost 5 bases and 5 bases, there was a span of 12 bases. The CDR3 runs 13 residues. From germline, CDR1 is SGHTA and CDR2 FQGNSA. The CDR3, as DNA: TGTGCCAGCAGCGCCGACAGTTTATATGGCTACACCTTC. Translated: CASSADSLYGYTF.

The chain joins TRBV9 to TRBJ1-6, with TRBD1 matching 8 bases. The CDR3 spans 14 residues. Germline values: CDR1 SGDLS, CDR2 YYNGEE. V lost 3 bases and J lost 8; bases outside the gene matches: 4. CDR3 sequence: CASSEQGAYSPLHF. The CDR3 DNA reads TGTGCCAGCAGCGAGCAGGGGGCGTATTCACCCCTCCACTTT. The whole variable domain, remainder taken from reference TRBV9 and TRBJ1-6, is DSGVTQTPKHLITATGQRVTLRCSPRSGDLSVYWYQQSLDQGLQFLIQYYNGEERAKGNILERFSAQQFPDLHSELNLSSLELGDSALYFCASSEQGAYSPLHFGNGTRLTVT.

The V gene is TRBV5-6, the J gene TRBJ1-1; tentative D call: TRBD1 (5 bases). V was pared by 0 bases and J by 9 bases, with 12 bases between. In germline, CDR1 is SGHDT, CDR2 YYEEEE. This CDR3 spans 13 amino acids. This CDR3 reads CASSLGGGIKAFF. CDR3 DNA sequence: TGTGCCAGCAGCTTGGGTGGGGGTATTAAAGCTTTCTTT.

This chain joins TRBV19 and TRBJ1-1; D is uncertain. V lost 6 bases and J lost 1, with 9 bases in between. CDR1 is LNHDA, CDR2 SQIVND, per germline (reference sequence). CDR3 length equals 13 residues. This CDR3 reads CASRGQENTEAFF. CDR3 bases: TGTGCCAGTAGGGGCCAGGAGAACACTGAAGCTTTCTTT. The whole variable domain, remainder taken from reference TRBV19 and TRBJ1-1, is DGGITQSPKYLFRKEGQNVTLSCEQNLNHDAMYWYRQDPGQGLRLIYYSQIVNDFQKGDIAEGYSVSREKKESFPLTVTSAQKNPTAFYLCASRGQENTEAFFGQGTRLTVV.

This sequence joins TRBV7-9 and TRBJ2-3; D call uncertain. The CDR3 extends over 12 amino acids. V dropped 7 bases and J dropped 6 bases, with 11 bases sitting between them. The V gene's germline CDR1 is SEHNR and CDR2 FQNEAQ (reference sequence). In nucleotides, the CDR3 is TGTGCCAGCACCGAGGTGGGGGATACGCAGTATTTT. Protein product: CASTEVGDTQYF.

In DNA form, the CDR3 reads TGCGCCAGCAGCTTCGGACAGACAACAGATACGCAGTATTTT. This gives the protein CASSFGQTTDTQYF. The chain recombines TRBV5-1 with TRBJ2-3; D is possibly TRBD1 (6 bases). The CDR3 spans 14 residues. Trimming took 2 bases from V and 3 from J, leaving 10 bases between them. From germline, CDR1 is SGHRS and CDR2 YFSETQ.

CDR3 in amino acids: CASSRRGLGDEQFF. The CDR3 nucleotides are TGTGCCAGCAGTAGACGGGGACTAGGCGATGAGCAGTTCTTC. V and J are TRBV7-9 and TRBJ2-1; 8 nucleotides agree with TRBD2. The CDR3 length is 14 residues. Germline CDR1 and CDR2: SEHNR and FQNEAQ (reference sequence). Trimming cost V 6 bases and J 8 bases; bases outside gene matches: 9.

The chain links TRBV7-9 to TRBJ1-5, with D maybe TRBD1 (5 bases). The CDR3 length is 15 residues. Trimming left V 3 bases short and J 0 bases short, with 9 bases between. Germline V gene sequence: CDR1 SEHNR, CDR2 FQNEAQ (reference sequence). Written as DNA, the CDR3 is TGTGCCAGCAGCTTTTCCGGGGGTAGCAATCAGCCCCAGCATTTT. Translated, it gives CASSFSGGSNQPQHF.

V and J are TRBV6-1 and TRBJ1-3; D gene uncertain. Germline V lookup: CDR1 MNHNS, CDR2 SASEGT. The CDR3 totals 13 residues. Trimming took 6 bases from V and 0 from J, leaving 6 bases between them. The CDR3 DNA reads TGTGCCAGCAGGACATTCTCTGGAAACACCATATATTTT. Encoded protein: CASRTFSGNTIYF.